This T cell receptor beta chain was profiled in a study of cytomegalovirus exposure and HLA in healthy donors (dated by TCRdb to about 2017). At the level of the whole study: In an earlier analysis of around 540 of the donors, less than 350 Gb of sequence data and roughly 100 million unique TCR beta sequences from 150 million to 200 million T cells were reported. About 280 gigabases of sequencing data and tens of millions of unique TCR sequences were included in an early release covering roughly 600 HLA-typed donors. Among the roughly 400 genotyped donors, under 90% belonged to the genetic ancestry cluster associated with self-reported Caucasian donors. The study aimed to test whether signatures of past pathogen exposure could be identified by cataloging public T cell receptors. The study used immunosequencing to profile the T cell repertoires of around 600 subjects and linked those repertoires to cytomegalovirus serostatus. A separate validation cohort of about 110 different subjects was used in addition to the roughly 700-subject first cohort. The study combined high-throughput TCR immunosequencing, statistical association of individual TCRs with disease status, and machine learning to predict cytomegalovirus infection status. To study patterns of TCR occurrence, a later analysis re-analyzed previously published TCR beta repertoires from several hundred donors and added high-resolution HLA genotyping. The later analysis used no new phenotypic data to find candidate immune exposures, relying instead on TCR beta sequences and their occurrence across donors. An earlier analysis of 450 to 750 of the donors used high-throughput TCR beta sequencing to judge whether each TCR beta V gene segment behaved as functional or pseudogenic. Donor age, sex, ethnicity and CMV serostatus were collected together with the repertoire data. Genome-wide SNP genotypes for about three fifths of the 666 donors were used in a later genetic analysis, which treated that subset as a discovery cohort. Every repertoire in the discovery cohort had been generated on one and the same sequencing platform. Class I and class II HLA loci were covered by the typing at four-digit resolution. Typing coverage differed by locus: A, B, C, DRB1 and DQB1 were typed in about 629-640 donors, DQA1 in roughly 510, DPA1 in 606, and DPB1 in approximately 450. A handful of DR-DQ haplotypes were handled as single units for association and clustering because linkage in the cohort was strong. On average, approximately 250,000 unique TCR beta nucleotide sequences were sequenced per donor among 398 genotyped donors of the cohort, with 15% to 20% of those sequences being non-productive. The paper as a whole reports these results and caveats: According to a later analysis, TCR association rates differed among HLA loci, with DRB1 alleles showing the most associated TCRs and HLA-C alleles showing the fewest. In a later analysis, some 18,000 TCR beta sequences were associated with specific HLA alleles at a false discovery rate of 0.05. A further reported finding was that TCR beta sequences accurately predicted the HLA-A and HLA-B alleles for most subjects in the first cohort. Across donors, most TCR sequences were observed very rarely, whereas some public TCRs were present in many individuals. According to a later analysis, most CMV-associated TCR beta chains appeared to be HLA-restricted, and the HLA associations seemed to be driven largely by CMV exposure. In vitro tests confirmed that a few of the cytomegalovirus-associated TCR beta chains recognize cytomegalovirus antigens. When HLA alleles, especially DR and DQ, strongly co-occurred, attributing TCR associations to individual alleles was difficult. An association between a missense DCLRE1C variant and V-gene and J-gene trimming of TCR beta chains was found in a later genetic analysis and replicated in an independent cohort. Compared with the roughly 700-donor mean, donors in an Asian-associated ancestry cluster had fewer N-insertions in productive TCRs, according to a later genetic analysis. The study listed 150 to 200 TCR beta chains as associated with cytomegalovirus. Because HLA typing was missing for some donors at each locus, association tests included only the typed subset. Correlated functional status among segregating V segments might reflect linkage disequilibrium, but an unknown experimental factor could not be ruled out. The classifier was reported to diagnose cytomegalovirus status with high specificity and sensitivity in both the original cohort and the validation cohort. A cluster of highly shared sequence variants was judged likely to represent a technical artifact of the sequencing pipeline. The cohort was sequenced for TCR beta chains only, and without alpha or paired-chain data the features that could be detected were limited. In an earlier analysis of 587 of the donors, most TCR beta V segments appeared in productive rearrangements about 90% or about 30% of the time, broadly matching IMGT annotations. The presence/absence analyses assumed that sequencing depth was roughly uniform across donors, and that assumption may not be true. A later analysis reported that several top co-occurrence clusters appeared linked to parvovirus B19, influenza, CMV and Epstein-Barr virus. Fewer than 20 rarely observed V segments, including chromosome 9 orphons, were excluded from the earlier analysis of approximately 500 of the donors because counts were too low. Some IMGT-functional V segments, including TRBV6-2 and TRBV6-3, could not be told apart with the 87-base-pair reads, so those segments were excluded. For the cohort, immune exposure information was limited to CMV serostatus. The authors suggested that the approach could potentially be generalized to other disease states and immunological phenotypes. A later analysis found that HLA-associated TCR beta chains were more clonally expanded and had lower generation probabilities than equally common non-associated chains.

The method behind the library was the immunoSEQ multiplex PCR assay. A mixture of 60 forward primers for TCR Vbeta segments and 13 reverse primers for TCR Jbeta segments was used in the multiplex PCR. The CDR3 region of rearranged TCR beta genes was amplified from genomic DNA by a multiplex PCR assay. The amplified TCR beta libraries were sequenced on the Illumina HiSeq System as 87-base-pair reads. In the paper's pipeline: A later analysis counted about 76 million unique TCR beta chains across the 666 repertoires, and 10 million to 11 million of these chains were shared by at least two donors. A nearest-neighbor algorithm error-corrected the raw reads and collapsed the reads into unique sequences, merging closely related sequences to remove PCR and sequencing errors. V, D and J gene segments were assigned by aligning CDR3 sequences to IMGT reference sequences. Each retained sequence needed at least a six-nucleotide match to both a V gene segment and a J gene segment. Rearrangements were classified as productive when the CDR3 lacked stop codons and remained in frame with V and J, and all other rearrangements were classified as non-productive. Following IMGT convention, CDR3 was defined as the stretch from the second conserved V-encoded cysteine up to the conserved J-encoded phenylalanine. Sequences without an unambiguous match to a single V gene segment were excluded from the earlier analysis of 500 to 700 of the donors. In an earlier analysis of 587 of the donors, V segments were called functional above 56.7% productive rearrangements and were called segregating when the between-donor standard deviation exceeded 5%. To diagnose cytomegalovirus status from the catalog of TCR beta chain sequences, a statistical classification framework was built. In a later analysis, TCR nucleotide sequences were compared against IMGT/GENE-DB human TR gene sequences so that V and J genes could be assigned. Using the TCRdist pipeline, a later analysis assigned CDR3 sequences along with most-parsimonious VDJ recombination scenarios. A later analysis defined each TCR beta chain by its CDR3 amino acid sequence plus V-gene family, and excluded reads lacking a unique V-gene family. As a way to deal with suspected cross-contamination and a sequencing artifact, a later analysis dropped over 550 nucleotide sequences that were highly shared and had low generation probability. For each public chain, a later analysis derived a clonal expansion index from normalized ranks of inferred template counts within each repertoire. In a later analysis, generation probabilities were computed using a VDJ recombination model fitted to out-of-frame rearrangements, and the results were checked against IGoR. Hypergeometric tests were used in a later analysis to score TCR-TCR, TCR-HLA and TCR-CMV co-occurrence, with a repertoire-size bias correction applied to the TCR pairs. False discovery rates were estimated in a later analysis by permuting HLA or CMV assignments 20 times. In a later analysis, co-occurring TCRs were grouped using DBSCAN, and TCRdist sequence similarity was added for clustering within HLA-allele-positive subsets. Co-occurrence clustering excluded repertoires with fewer than 30,000 or more than 120,000 public chains, plus five with anomalous nucleotide sharing. TCRdb retrieved this table from immuneACCESS and kept in-frame rearrangements only. Not all clones are present; in checked studies, unresolved V genes account for under half, and no reason is known for the remainder. V and J calls and clone size follow that table, whereas D and trimming were derived from the DNA. Across this sample there are some 150,000 clones, with 60% to 85% seen only once. The top ten hold about 4% of the sample.

The cohort consisted of 650 to 850 healthy bone marrow donors. At the time of sampling, all cohort members were nominally healthy, though unrecorded immune exposures were likely present. The donor tested CMV seronegative and was one of the 352 seronegative cohort members. Each donor provided a peripheral blood sample, and peripheral blood mononuclear cells were used for TCR beta sequencing. The Qiagen DNeasy Blood Extraction Kit was used to extract genomic DNA from the blood cell samples. Details on this clone: Its antigen specificity is not known. No base-level quality is on record; no much larger clone is a single base apart.

V is cut back by 10 bases and J by 7 bases, with 29 bases in the junction unmatched. Counted from cysteine to phenylalanine, this CDR3 has 20 amino acids. Kept here is only the CDR3 DNA, which spans 60 bases and is read in frame from base 1. CDR1 and CDR2 were assigned from the germline V gene as SNHLY and FYNNEI. The sequence was obtained from a woman in her 40s in good health and CMV-seronegative. The sample taken for sequencing was PBMCs. Here the chain combines TRBV2 and TRBJ2-2, with 8 junctional bases fitting TRBD1. The CDR3 reads as follows: CATRGPFKSGGDRVIGELFF. The base sequence is TGTGCCACCCGAGGTCCTTTTAAGTCAGGGGGCGATCGGGTCATCGGGGAGCTGTTTTTT. Where the CDR3 stops, the reference TRBV2 and TRBJ2-2 genes take over; the full variable domain is EPEVTQTPSHQVTQMGQEVILRCVPISNHLYFYWYRQILGQKVEFLVSFYNNEISEKSEIFDDQFSVERPDGSNFTLKIRSTKLEDSAMYFCATRGPFKSGGDRVIGELFFGEGSRLTVL.